Listed here is a single T cell receptor beta chain. V lost 3 bases and J lost 2, with 12 bases in between. The length of the CDR3 is 15 residues. Germline CDR1 is SNHLY and CDR2 is FYNNEI. Study members were between roughly 18 and 100 years old and lived in about two dozen US regions. Which cohort a participant joined came from the clinical history participants gave. The data were taken from a study of blood T cell repertoires in COVID-19. Study overall: Samples came from the United States, Italy and Spain, spanning acute and convalescent COVID-19.

In the original processing: The assay estimated nucleated cells by amplifying reference gene primers. The method was immunoSEQ multiplex PCR; TCRdb's version includes in-frame clones alone and lacks a portion of them. The DNA was the basis for D and trimming; V, J and clone size are from that table. The sample shows 340,000 or so clones, about 86% of them seen only once. The sample taken for sequencing was PBMCs or T cells enriched from blood (not recorded which). The origin of this receptor is a woman aged 40 to 50 with acute COVID-19. The chain uses TRBV2 and TRBJ2-3, with D possibly matching TRBD1 (7 bases). Written as DNA, the CDR3 is TGTGCCAGCAGTGACAGGGGGGCATCCACAGATACGCAGTATTTT. This gives the protein CASSDRGASTDTQYF.